The TCR beta chain under discussion was sequenced for a study of blood T cell repertoires in COVID-19. The overall study: COVID-19 samples collected from the United States, Italy and Spain covered acute and convalescent phases.

Participants were aged roughly 18 to 100 years from 24 US areas. The CDR3 is made up of 13 amino acids. The junction had 10 bases not matched to a gene; V was cut back by 9 bases and J by 7 bases. Authors' processing steps: For nucleated cells, counts were estimated from reference gene primer amplification. Only in-frame clones appear in the TCRdb table, and some are missing; sequencing was by immunoSEQ multiplex PCR. V and J calls plus clone size are reproduced from that table; the DNA served to infer D and trimming. Found here are a few hundred thousand clones, about 87% of them singletons; the top ten hold roughly 1.2%.

Sequenced sample: PBMCs or T cells enriched from blood (not recorded which). V is TRBV12-3 or TRBV12-4 and J is TRBJ1-2; 8 nucleotides align to TRBD1. This receptor was taken from a man aged 25-40 years who had recovered from COVID-19. The CDR3 loop is CASGDRGLSGYTF. CDR3 sequence (DNA): TGTGCCAGTGGCGACAGGGGTCTGAGTGGCTACACCTTC.